This entry is about one TCR beta chain. Antigen specificity is unknown. Sequenced by immunoSEQ multiplex PCR; TCRdb stores in-frame clones only, minus some. The sample has roughly 68,000 clones, roughly 97% seen once. The data derive from a study of cytomegalovirus exposure and HLA in healthy donors. Findings and caveats of the study: It was reportedly the case that the classifier diagnosed cytomegalovirus status with high specificity and sensitivity. In a later analysis, first-cohort TCR clusters were found to tend to co-occur in the approximately 120 validation repertoires. Fewer than 200 TCR beta chains were listed as cytomegalovirus-associated.

The donors were members of the validation cohort comprising over a hundred subjects, separate from the roughly 690-subject first cohort. The CDR3 has 15 residues. Germline V CDR1 and CDR2: MDHEN, SYDVKM. V lost 8 bases to trimming and J lost 3 bases; unmatched junction nucleotides: 12. Material: PBMCs. The receptor was derived from a man aged 18 to 30 in good health and CMV-seronegative. The chain recombines TRBV28 with TRBJ1-1; 7 nucleotides line up with TRBD1. CDR3 loop: CASEDREFRDTEAFF. The DNA for the CDR3 is TGTGCCAGCGAAGACAGGGAGTTCAGGGACACTGAAGCTTTCTTT.